This TCR beta chain stems from a study of cytomegalovirus exposure and HLA in healthy donors. Study as a whole: Prior work identified 117 million unique TCR beta sequences in about 179 million T cells.

The CDR3 is made up of 16 amino acids. J was trimmed by 6 bases and V by 4 bases; bases with no gene match: 10. CDR1 and CDR2 from the germline V gene are SNHLY and FYNNEI. Notes on the study in general: Analyses of presence/absence relied on an assumption of roughly uniform sequencing depth across donors. In a later analysis, HLA-C alleles had the fewest associated TCRs, DRB1 alleles the most. Later genetic work tied a missense DCLRE1C variant to beta-chain V and J trimming.

Both 60 Vbeta primers and 13 Jbeta primers went into the PCR. Sequencing was performed with immunoSEQ multiplex PCR; in TCRdb, only in-frame clones are kept and a portion is missing. The table shows 82,000 or so clones, with 10% occurring only once. Concerning this clone itself: What it binds is unknown.

The receptor was isolated from a man aged 55 to 70 in good health and CMV-seropositive. The chain has TRBV2 and TRBJ2-3; 10 bases are shared with TRBD2. The sample comprised PBMCs. As DNA, the CDR3 is TGTGCCAGCAGTGGAGCTAGCGGGGGCTCGCAGGATACGCAGTATTTT. Translation: CASSGASGGSQDTQYF.